One and the same sample provided the 29 T cell receptor beta chains below, sequenced in a study of shared clonotypes between healthy human individuals. Clones were sequenced by immunoSEQ multiplex PCR, and TCRdb holds only the in-frame ones, with some missing. The repertoire includes 2,100,000 or so clones, nearly 97% of them detected once, and roughly 0.13% sits in the top ten. Material for sequencing was naive CD4+ T cells sorted from blood. Subset here: CD45RA+ positively selected. These receptors were taken from a man aged 18 to 35 in good health.

The chain is built from TRBV27 and TRBJ2-2; possible D gene TRBD1, 5 bases. The CDR3 is made up of 19 amino acids. V was shortened by 0 bases and J by 6 bases, with 23 bases between the two germline ends. The germline V gene encodes CDR1 MNHEY and CDR2 SMNVEV (reference sequence). The CDR3 nucleotides read TGTGCCAGCAGTTTATCTGGACAAGCCCGAGACCTTGGGGCCGGGGAGCTGTTTTTT. It codes for CASSLSGQARDLGAGELFF.

Here the CDR3 reads CASSLGRGRNSPLHF. The CDR3 DNA sequence: TGTGCCAGCAGCTTGGGCAGGGGAAGAAATTCACCCCTCCACTTT. The chain combines TRBV5-4 with TRBJ1-6; tentative D call: TRBD1 (6 bases). The CDR3 extends over 15 amino acids. Trimming stripped 0 bases from V and 7 bases from J, with 11 bases between. The germline V gene has CDR1 SGHNT and CDR2 YYREEE (reference sequence).

The rearrangement links TRBV2 to TRBJ2-2; 7 bases fit TRBD1. The CDR3 loop spans 15 amino acids. V dropped 7 bases and J dropped 6; count of bases not matched to a gene: 11. CDR1 SNHLY and CDR2 FYNNEI come from the germline V gene. This CDR3 is CASTKTGMGSGELFF. The CDR3 region has the DNA TGTGCCAGCACTAAGACAGGGATGGGCTCCGGGGAGCTGTTTTTT.

This chain links TRBV19 with TRBJ1-2; 7 bases agree with TRBD1. J lost 0 bases, V lost 3 bases, and 7 bases had no gene match. The germline gives CDR1 LNHDA, CDR2 SQIVND (reference sequence). The CDR3 spans 16 residues. The DNA of the CDR3 is TGTGCCAGTAGTATTGGAGGGACAGCAGCTAACTATGGCTACACCTTC. Its protein is CASSIGGTAANYGYTF.

CDR3 DNA sequence: TGTGCCAGCAGAAACAGGGCCGGGACTAGTAGTGAAAAACTGTTTTTT. Its protein is CASRNRAGTSSEKLFF. The genes are TRBV27 and TRBJ1-4, with a possible D match to TRBD1 (6 bases). CDR1 MNHEY and CDR2 SMNVEV come from the germline V gene (reference sequence). The CDR3 loop spans 16 amino acids. Trimming shortened V by 6 bases and J by 7 bases, and 21 bases separated the two germline ends.

The CDR3 spells CASSLDIGGEQFF. As DNA, the CDR3 is TGTGCCAGCAGCTTGGACATTGGCGGTGAGCAGTTCTTC. This chain links TRBV5-4 with TRBJ2-1; D gene ambiguous. V was shortened by 0 bases and J by 9 bases, with 10 bases between the two germline ends. The CDR3 is made up of 13 amino acids. The germline CDR1 and CDR2 sequences are SGHNT and YYREEE (reference sequence).

CDR3 sequence reads: CASSSQGGWTDTQYF. CDR3 sequence (DNA): TGTGCCAGCAGTTCACAGGGGGGGTGGACAGATACGCAGTATTTT. The gene calls are TRBV27 and TRBJ2-3, with D maybe TRBD1 (8 bases). Trimming removed 4 bases from V and 3 bases from J, with 14 bases in between. Germline loops: CDR1 MNHEY, CDR2 SMNVEV (reference sequence). The CDR3 sequence is 15 residues long.

CDR3 region: CASTGIATNEKLFF. As DNA, the CDR3 is TGTGCCAGTACAGGGATAGCAACTAATGAAAAACTGTTTTTT. J is TRBJ1-4 and V is TRBV19, with a tentative D call TRBD1 (5 bases). The V gene's germline CDR1 is LNHDA and CDR2 SQIVND (reference sequence). V was shortened by 7 bases and J by 0 bases, with 9 bases between the two germline ends. The CDR3 extends over 14 amino acids.

V and J are TRBV7-9 and TRBJ1-3; D is perhaps TRBD1 (6 bases). Germline V gene lookup returns CDR1 SEHNR and CDR2 FQNEAQ (reference sequence). The CDR3 loop spans 16 amino acids. Trimming removed 5 bases from V and 0 bases from J, with 14 bases in between. The CDR3 nucleotides read TGTGCCAGCAGCGGGATGGACAGAAGCTCTGGAAACACCATATATTTT. Its translation: CASSGMDRSSGNTIYF.

The chain couples TRBV23-1 to TRBJ1-1, with D maybe TRBD1 (6 bases). TRBV23-1 is flagged as an ORF with uncertain function. Trimming stripped 6 bases from V and 3 bases from J, with 20 bases between. The CDR3 loop spans 16 amino acids. CDR3 nucleotide sequence: TGCGCCAGCAGCCCGGGACAACCCTCTCGGGACACTGAAGCTTTCTTT. The encoded protein is CASSPGQPSRDTEAFF.

Note on this clone: Other nucleotide sequences from this sample produce the same CDR3. This chain uses TRBV19 with TRBJ2-7, with D uncertain. The CDR3 runs 14 residues. Deletions cut 4 bases from V and 0 bases from J, with 10 bases between. CDR1 is LNHDA, CDR2 SQIVND, per germline (reference sequence). The CDR3 region is CASSTQGSSYEQYF. CDR3 coding DNA: TGTGCCAGTAGTACACAAGGATCCTCCTACGAGCAGTACTTC.

The CDR3 DNA reads TGTGCCAGCAGCCCTGACAGGGTACGGGAGACCCAGTACTTC. The encoded protein is CASSPDRVRETQYF. This chain joins TRBV5-4 and TRBJ2-5; TRBD1 matches at 7 bases. V dropped 4 bases and J dropped 5; count of bases not matched to a gene: 8. The CDR3 covers 14 residues. Germline V gene data show CDR1 as SGHNT and CDR2 as YYREEE (reference sequence).

J is TRBJ2-7 and V is TRBV5-4, with D perhaps TRBD1 or TRBD2 (7 bases each). The CDR3 is made up of 15 amino acids. Per germline, CDR1 SGHNT and CDR2 YYREEE (reference sequence). The V and J ends lost 0 bases and 2 bases respectively, with 12 bases between them. The CDR3 here is CASSLAGRGPYEQYF. CDR3 nucleotides: TGTGCCAGCAGCTTGGCAGGGAGGGGGCCCTACGAGCAGTACTTC.

V and J are TRBV30 and TRBJ2-3; 14 nucleotides agree with TRBD2. Germline values: CDR1 GTSNPN, CDR2 SVGIG (reference sequence). The CDR3 is 15 residues long. V gave up 7 bases and J gave up 2 bases; unmatched junction bases: 5. This chain's CDR3 is CASGLAGGATDTQYF. Here the CDR3 DNA reads TGTGCCTCCGGACTAGCGGGAGGAGCCACAGATACGCAGTATTTT.

With respect to this clone: This CDR3 is also generated by other DNA sequences in the sample. The V and J genes are TRBV9 and TRBJ2-2; D not resolved. Germline V gene data show CDR1 as SGDLS and CDR2 as YYNGEE. V lost 0 bases to trimming and J lost 3 bases, with 6 bases between them. The CDR3 runs to 14 residues. DNA of the CDR3: TGTGCCAGCAGCGTAGGCCCCGACACCGGGGAGCTGTTTTTT. It translates to CASSVGPDTGELFF.

V usage is TRBV27 and J usage is TRBJ1-6, with D tentatively TRBD1 (5 bases). CDR3 size: 15 residues. Trimming took off 7 bases at V and 11 bases at J, with 21 bases between the two ends. Germline V lookup: CDR1 MNHEY, CDR2 SMNVEV (reference sequence). The CDR3, as DNA: TGTGCCAGCACATCAAAAATGAGGAGGGACGCACCCCTCCACTTT. Encoded protein: CASTSKMRRDAPLHF.

The chain recombines TRBV11-2 with TRBJ2-5; D is tentatively TRBD1 or TRBD2 (5 bases each). CDR1 is SGHAT, CDR2 FQNNGV, per germline. The V end lost 5 bases, the J end lost 5 bases, and 9 bases lay between the germline ends. The CDR3 covers 12 residues. CDR3 bases: TGTGCCAGCAGCCCAGGGACCGAGACCCAGTACTTC. It yields the protein CASSPGTETQYF.

The chain recombines TRBV6-1 with TRBJ2-2, with 7 nucleotides matching TRBD1. The CDR3 covers 15 residues. The germline gives CDR1 MNHNS, CDR2 SASEGT. The V and J ends lost 0 bases and 7 bases, in that order; junction bases with no gene match: 5. CDR3 protein: CASSEASRGIGELFF. As DNA, the CDR3 is TGTGCCAGCAGTGAAGCGTCCAGGGGGATCGGGGAGCTGTTTTTT.

The J gene is TRBJ2-5, the V gene TRBV18; D uncertain. Trimming removed 0 bases from V and 5 bases from J, with 7 bases in between. The V gene's germline CDR1 is KGHSH and CDR2 LQKENI. The CDR3 covers 13 residues. This chain's CDR3 is CASSPPLSETQYF. CDR3 in DNA: TGTGCCAGCTCACCACCCTTATCCGAGACCCAGTACTTC.

The chain employs TRBV28 and TRBJ1-6; 7 nucleotides match TRBD1. Germline V CDR1 and CDR2: MDHEN, SYDVKM. The CDR3 has 15 residues. Trimming at V came to 6 bases and at J to 5 bases, leaving 7 bases not matched to a gene. The CDR3 region has the DNA TGTGCCAGCAGGCCGGACAGGATCGATAATTCACCCCTCCACTTT. Amino acids: CASRPDRIDNSPLHF.

The chain links TRBV19 to TRBJ2-2; D possibly uses TRBD1 or TRBD2 (5 bases each). CDR3 length: 16 amino acids. Deletions cut 4 bases from V and 1 base from J, with 13 bases between. Looked up from germline, CDR1 is LNHDA and CDR2 is SQIVND (reference sequence). DNA for the CDR3: TGTGCCAGTAGTAACCGGGACCGACTGAACACCGGGGAGCTGTTTTTT. It translates to CASSNRDRLNTGELFF. Based on the CDR3 plus reference TRBV19 and TRBJ2-2, the full variable domain is DGGITQSPKYLFRKEGQNVTLSCEQNLNHDAMYWYRQDPGQGLRLIYYSQIVNDFQKGDIAEGYSVSREKKESFPLTVTSAQKNPTAFYLCASSNRDRLNTGELFFGEGSRLTVL.

As concerns this clone: This sample also contains other DNA sequences that code for the same CDR3. V usage is TRBV10-3 and J usage is TRBJ1-1; D ambiguous. This CDR3 has 11 residues. The V and J ends lost 8 bases and 4 bases respectively, with 8 bases between them. Germline values: CDR1 ENHRY, CDR2 SYGVKD. DNA for the CDR3: TGTGCCATCTCTGGTGGCACTGAAGCTTTCTTT. This translates into CAISGGTEAFF.

This clone has a handful of counts. The sample carries other DNA sequences with the same CDR3. The chain links TRBV18 to TRBJ2-2, with a possible D match to TRBD1 (5 bases). The CDR3 is 14 residues long. Trimming removed 3 bases from V and 2 bases from J, with 7 bases in between. In germline, CDR1 is KGHSH, CDR2 LQKENI. CDR3 loop: CASSPQGNTGELFF. CDR3 DNA: TGTGCCAGCTCACCCCAGGGAAACACCGGGGAGCTGTTTTTT.

The V call is TRBV6-6, the J call TRBJ1-2, with D possibly matching TRBD1 (5 bases). The CDR3 spans 15 residues. Germline-derived CDR1 and CDR2 are MNHNY and SVGAGI (reference sequence). V dropped 6 bases and J dropped 5 bases, with 19 bases sitting between them. The CDR3 spells CASREHDSRDYGYTF. The CDR3 nucleotides read TGTGCCAGCAGGGAACATGACAGTCGGGATTATGGCTACACCTTC.

V usage is TRBV7-2 and J usage is TRBJ2-7, with TRBD2 identical over 9 bases. Germline loops: CDR1 SGHTA, CDR2 FQGNSA. The CDR3 is 14 residues long. J was trimmed by 2 bases and V by 5 bases; bases with no gene match: 4. CDR3 in amino acids: CASSGGLAAYEQYF. The CDR3 coding sequence is TGTGCCAGCAGCGGGGGACTAGCAGCCTACGAGCAGTACTTC.

The rearrangement links TRBV4-3 to TRBJ2-3; 11 nucleotides agree with TRBD2. This CDR3 is built from 18 residues. Germline V gives CDR1 LGHNA, CDR2 YSLEER. J was trimmed by 6 bases and V by 0 bases; bases with no gene match: 11. CDR3 coding DNA: TGCGCCAGCAGCCAAGAATTCGCACTAGCGGGAGAGTGGGATACGCAGTATTTT. Protein: CASSQEFALAGEWDTQYF.

In regard to this clone: The sample holds other DNA sequences that translate to the same CDR3. V and J are TRBV18 and TRBJ2-7; D uncertain. Germline V gene sequence: CDR1 KGHSH, CDR2 LQKENI. The CDR3 spans 14 residues. Trimming took off 2 bases at V and 1 base at J, with 9 bases between the two ends. The CDR3 loop is CASSPGQVSYEQYF. CDR3 coding DNA: TGTGCCAGCTCACCAGGGCAGGTATCCTACGAGCAGTACTTC.

Turning to this clone: The same CDR3 also results from other DNA sequences found in this sample. The gene calls are TRBV19 and TRBJ2-7; a weak D match, TRBD1 (5 bases). Germline V CDR1 and CDR2: LNHDA, SQIVND (reference sequence). Trimming took off 2 bases at V and 2 bases at J, with 10 bases between the two ends. This CDR3 spans 14 amino acids. CDR3: CASSITGNTYEQYF. The DNA of the CDR3 is TGTGCCAGTAGTATAACAGGAAACACCTACGAGCAGTACTTC.

The V and J genes are TRBV6-1 and TRBJ1-5; 10 bases align to TRBD1. V was clipped by 7 bases and J by 3 bases; unmatched bases: 6. CDR3 length: 15 residues. CDR1 and CDR2 (germline): MNHNS, SASEGT. The CDR3 DNA is TGTGCCAGCATACGGACAGGGGGGCCCAATCAGCCCCAGCATTTT. Protein sequence: CASIRTGGPNQPQHF.